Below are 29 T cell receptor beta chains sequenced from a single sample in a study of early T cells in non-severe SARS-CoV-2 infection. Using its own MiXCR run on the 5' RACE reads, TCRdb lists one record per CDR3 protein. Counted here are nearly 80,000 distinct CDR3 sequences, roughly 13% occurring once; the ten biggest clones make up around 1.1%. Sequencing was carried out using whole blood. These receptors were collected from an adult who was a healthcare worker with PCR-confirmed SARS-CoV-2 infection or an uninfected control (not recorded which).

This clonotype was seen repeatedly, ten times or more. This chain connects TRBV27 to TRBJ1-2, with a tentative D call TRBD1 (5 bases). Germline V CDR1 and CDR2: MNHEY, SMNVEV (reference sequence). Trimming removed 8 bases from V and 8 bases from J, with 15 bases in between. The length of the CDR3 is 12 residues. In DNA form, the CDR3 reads TGTGCCAGCCGATACGTGGGGGGAGGCTACACCTTC. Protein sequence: CASRYVGGGYTF.

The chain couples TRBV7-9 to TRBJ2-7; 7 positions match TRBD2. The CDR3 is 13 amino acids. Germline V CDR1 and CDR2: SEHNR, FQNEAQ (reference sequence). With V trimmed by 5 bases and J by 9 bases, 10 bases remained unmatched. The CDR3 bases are TGTGCCAGCAGCAGACAAGACGGACTAGGGCAGTACTTC. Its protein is CASSRQDGLGQYF. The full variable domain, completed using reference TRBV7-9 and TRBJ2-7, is DTGVSQNPRHKITKRGQNVTFRCDPISEHNRLYWYRQTLGQGPEFLTYFQNEAQLEKSRLLSDRFSAERPKGSFSTLEIQRTEQGDSAMYLCASSRQDGLGQYFGPGTRLTVT.

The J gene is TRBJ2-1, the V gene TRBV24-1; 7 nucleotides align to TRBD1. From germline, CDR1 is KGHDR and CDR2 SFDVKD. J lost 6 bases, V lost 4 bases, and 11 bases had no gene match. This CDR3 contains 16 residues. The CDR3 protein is CATSEQGGAEANEQFF. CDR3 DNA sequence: TGTGCCACCAGTGAGCAAGGGGGCGCGGAAGCCAATGAGCAGTTCTTC.

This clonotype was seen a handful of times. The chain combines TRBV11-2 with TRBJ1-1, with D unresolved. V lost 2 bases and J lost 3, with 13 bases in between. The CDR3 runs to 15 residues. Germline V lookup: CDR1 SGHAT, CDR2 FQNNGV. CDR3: CASSLYSLPYTEAFF. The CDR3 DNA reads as TGTGCCAGCAGCTTATATTCTCTTCCGTACACTGAAGCTTTCTTT.

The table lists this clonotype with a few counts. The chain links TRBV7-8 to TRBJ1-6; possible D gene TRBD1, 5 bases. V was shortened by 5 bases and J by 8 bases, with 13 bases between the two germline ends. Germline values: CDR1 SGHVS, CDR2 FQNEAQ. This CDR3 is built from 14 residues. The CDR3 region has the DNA TGTGCCAGCAGCCTCCGGGACGGGGATTCACCCCTCCACTTT. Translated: CASSLRDGDSPLHF. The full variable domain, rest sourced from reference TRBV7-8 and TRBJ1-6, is GAGVSQSPRYKVAKRGQDVALRCDPISGHVSLFWYQQALGQGPEFLTYFQNEAQLDKSGLPSDRFFAERPEGSVSTLKIQRTQQEDSAVYLCASSLRDGDSPLHFGNGTRLTVT.

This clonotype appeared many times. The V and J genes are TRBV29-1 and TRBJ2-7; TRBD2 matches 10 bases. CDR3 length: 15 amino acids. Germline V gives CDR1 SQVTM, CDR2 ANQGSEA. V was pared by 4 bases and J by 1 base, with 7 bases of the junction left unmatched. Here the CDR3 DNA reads TGCAGCGTTGTAGGTAGTAGCGGGGGGTCCTACGAGCAGTACTTC. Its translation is CSVVGSSGGSYEQYF.

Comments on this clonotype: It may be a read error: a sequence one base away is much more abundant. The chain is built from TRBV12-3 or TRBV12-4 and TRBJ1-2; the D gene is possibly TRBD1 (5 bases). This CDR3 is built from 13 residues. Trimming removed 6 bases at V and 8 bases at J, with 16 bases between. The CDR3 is CASSPGTERGYTF. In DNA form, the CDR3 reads TGTGCCAGCAGCCCCGGGACGGAGCGGGGCTACACCTTC.

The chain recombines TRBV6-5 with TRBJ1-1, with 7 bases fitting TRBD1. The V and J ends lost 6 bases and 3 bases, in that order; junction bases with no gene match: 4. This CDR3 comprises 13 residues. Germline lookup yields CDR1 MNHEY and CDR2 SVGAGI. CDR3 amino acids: CASSPGQYTEAFF. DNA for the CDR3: TGTGCCAGCAGCCCGGGACAGTACACTGAAGCTTTCTTT.

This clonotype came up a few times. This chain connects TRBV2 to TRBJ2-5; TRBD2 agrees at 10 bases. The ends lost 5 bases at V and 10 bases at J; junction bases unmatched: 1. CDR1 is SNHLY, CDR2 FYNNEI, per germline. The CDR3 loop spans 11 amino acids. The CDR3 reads CASSLAGGQYF. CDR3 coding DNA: TGTGCCAGCAGTTTAGCGGGAGGCCAGTACTTC.

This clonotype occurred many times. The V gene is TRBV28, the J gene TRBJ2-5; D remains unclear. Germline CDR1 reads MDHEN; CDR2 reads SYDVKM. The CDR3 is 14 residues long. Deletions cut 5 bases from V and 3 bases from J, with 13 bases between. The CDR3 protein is CASSRAVNKETQYF. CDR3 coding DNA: TGTGCCAGCAGTCGGGCGGTAAATAAAGAGACCCAGTACTTC. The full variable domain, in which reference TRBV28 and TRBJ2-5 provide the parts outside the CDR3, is DVKVTQSSRYLVKRTGEKVFLECVQDMDHENMFWYRQDPGLGLRLIYFSYDVKMKEKGDIPEGYSVSREKKERFSLILESASTNQTSMYLCASSRAVNKETQYFGPGTRLLVL.

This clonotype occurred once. The CDR3 protein is CASSYSGRGSSDTQYF. The CDR3 DNA reads as TGTGCCAGCAGTTACTCCGGCCGAGGATCTTCTGATACGCAGTATTTT. V and J are TRBV6-2 or TRBV6-3 and TRBJ2-3; D uncertain. CDR1 and CDR2 (germline): MNHEY, SVGEGT. V was clipped by 0 bases and J by 6 bases, with 16 bases between them. The CDR3 is made up of 16 amino acids.

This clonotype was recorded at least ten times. The CDR3 protein is CATSDTVQETQYF. In DNA form, the CDR3 reads TGTGCCACCAGTGATACGGTCCAAGAGACCCAGTACTTC. The J gene is TRBJ2-5, the V gene TRBV24-1; the D is unclear. Germline CDR1 KGHDR, CDR2 SFDVKD. The CDR3 consists of 13 residues. V shed 3 bases and J shed 1 base, with 5 bases lying between them.

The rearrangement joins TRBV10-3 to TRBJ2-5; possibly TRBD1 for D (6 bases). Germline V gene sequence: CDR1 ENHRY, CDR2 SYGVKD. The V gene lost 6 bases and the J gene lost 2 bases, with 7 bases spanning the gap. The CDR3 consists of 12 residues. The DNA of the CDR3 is TGTGCCATCAGGGACAGTCAAGAGACCCAGTACTTC. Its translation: CAIRDSQETQYF.

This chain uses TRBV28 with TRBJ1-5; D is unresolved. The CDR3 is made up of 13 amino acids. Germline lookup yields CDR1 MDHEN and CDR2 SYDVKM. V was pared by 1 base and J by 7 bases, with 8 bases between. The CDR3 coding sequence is TGTGCCAGCAGTTTATTTCGAGGGCAGCCCCAGCATTTT. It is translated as CASSLFRGQPQHF.

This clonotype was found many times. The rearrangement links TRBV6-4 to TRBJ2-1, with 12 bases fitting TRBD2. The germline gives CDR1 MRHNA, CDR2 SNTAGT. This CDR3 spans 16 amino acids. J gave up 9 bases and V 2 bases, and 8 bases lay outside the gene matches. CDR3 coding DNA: TGTGCCAGCAGTGACGGGACTAGCGGGTTCCCTGTTGAGCAGTTCTTC. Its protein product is CASSDGTSGFPVEQFF.

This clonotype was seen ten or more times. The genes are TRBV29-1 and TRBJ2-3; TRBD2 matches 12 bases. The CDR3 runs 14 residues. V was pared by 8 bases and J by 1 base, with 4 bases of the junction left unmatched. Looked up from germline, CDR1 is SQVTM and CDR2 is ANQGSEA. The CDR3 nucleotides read TGCAGCTCTAGACTAGCGGGGGGCACAGATACGCAGTATTTT. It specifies CSSRLAGGTDTQYF.

CDR3 nucleotide sequence: TGTGCCAGTAGTACCTCGACAGGGGTTACTGAAGCTTTCTTT. Translated, it gives CASSTSTGVTEAFF. V is TRBV19 and J is TRBJ1-1; the match to TRBD1 covers 8 bases. Germline CDR1 LNHDA, CDR2 SQIVND (reference sequence). After removal of 4 bases from V and 5 bases from J, the junction contained 6 bases not matched to a gene. This CDR3 has 14 amino acids.

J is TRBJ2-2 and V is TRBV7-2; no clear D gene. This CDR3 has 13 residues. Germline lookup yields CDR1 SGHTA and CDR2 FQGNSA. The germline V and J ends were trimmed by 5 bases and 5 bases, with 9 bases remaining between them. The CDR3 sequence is CASSTRGTGELFF. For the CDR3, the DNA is TGTGCCAGCAGCACAAGAGGAACCGGGGAGCTGTTTTTT.

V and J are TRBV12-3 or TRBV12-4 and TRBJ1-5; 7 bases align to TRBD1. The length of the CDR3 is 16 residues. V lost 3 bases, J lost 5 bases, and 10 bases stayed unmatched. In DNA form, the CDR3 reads TGTGCCAGCAGTTTTCGCGCGACAGGGAAGGATCAGCCCCAGCATTTT. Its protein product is CASSFRATGKDQPQHF.

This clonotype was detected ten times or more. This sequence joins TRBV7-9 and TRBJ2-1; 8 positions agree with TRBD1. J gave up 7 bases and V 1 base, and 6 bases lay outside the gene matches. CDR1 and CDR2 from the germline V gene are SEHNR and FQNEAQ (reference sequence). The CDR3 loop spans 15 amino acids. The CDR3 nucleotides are TGTGCCAGCAGCTTAGAATCAGGGGGCGGGAATGAGCAGTTCTTC. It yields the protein CASSLESGGGNEQFF.

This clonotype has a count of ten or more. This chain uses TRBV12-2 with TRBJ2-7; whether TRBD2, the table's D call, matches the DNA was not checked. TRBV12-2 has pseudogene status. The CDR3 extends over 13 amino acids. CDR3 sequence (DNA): TGTGCAAGTCGCTTAGACGGAGGCGACGAGCAGTACTTC. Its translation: CASRLDGGDEQYF.

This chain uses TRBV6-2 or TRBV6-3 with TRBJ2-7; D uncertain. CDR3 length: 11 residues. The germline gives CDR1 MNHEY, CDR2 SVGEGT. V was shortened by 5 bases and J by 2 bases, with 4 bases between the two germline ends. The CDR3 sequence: CASSHTYEQYF. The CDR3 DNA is TGTGCCAGCAGTCATACCTACGAGCAGTACTTC.

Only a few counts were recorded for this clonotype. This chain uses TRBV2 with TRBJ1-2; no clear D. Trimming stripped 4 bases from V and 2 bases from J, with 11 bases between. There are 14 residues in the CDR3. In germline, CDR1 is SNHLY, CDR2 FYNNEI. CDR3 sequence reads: CASSGGDLNYGYTF. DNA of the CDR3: TGTGCCAGCAGTGGCGGCGATCTGAACTATGGCTACACCTTC. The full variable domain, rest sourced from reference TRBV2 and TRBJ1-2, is EPEVTQTPSHQVTQMGQEVILRCVPISNHLYFYWYRQILGQKVEFLVSFYNNEISEKSEIFDDQFSVERPDGSNFTLKIRSTKLEDSAMYFCASSGGDLNYGYTFGSGTRLTVV.

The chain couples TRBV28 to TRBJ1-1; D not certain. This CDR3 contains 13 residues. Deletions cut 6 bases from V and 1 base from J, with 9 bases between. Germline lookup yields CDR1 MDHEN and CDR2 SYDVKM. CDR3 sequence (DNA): TGTGCCAGCAGGTGGATACAGAACACTGAAGCTTTCTTT. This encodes CASRWIQNTEAFF.

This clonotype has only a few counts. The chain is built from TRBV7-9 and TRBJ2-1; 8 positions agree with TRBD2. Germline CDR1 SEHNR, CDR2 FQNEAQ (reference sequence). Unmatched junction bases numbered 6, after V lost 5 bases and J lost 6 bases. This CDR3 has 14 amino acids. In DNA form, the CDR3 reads TGTGCCAGCAGCAAATACACTAGCGGCAATGAGCAGTTCTTC. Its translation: CASSKYTSGNEQFF.

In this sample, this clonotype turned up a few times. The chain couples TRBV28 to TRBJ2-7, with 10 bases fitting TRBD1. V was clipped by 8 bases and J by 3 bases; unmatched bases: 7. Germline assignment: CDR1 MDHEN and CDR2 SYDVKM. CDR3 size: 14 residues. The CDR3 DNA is TGTGCCAGCGGTAGTCGGACAGGGGGCTACGAGCAGTACTTC. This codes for CASGSRTGGYEQYF. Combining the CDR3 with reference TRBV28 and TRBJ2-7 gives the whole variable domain DVKVTQSSRYLVKRTGEKVFLECVQDMDHENMFWYRQDPGLGLRLIYFSYDVKMKEKGDIPEGYSVSREKKERFSLILESASTNQTSMYLCASGSRTGGYEQYFGPGTRLTVT.

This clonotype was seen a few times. The CDR3 spells CASSLVIGTGSTGANVLTF. In nucleotides, the CDR3 is TGCGCCAGCAGCTTGGTTATAGGGACAGGGTCAACGGGGGCCAACGTCCTGACTTTC. This sequence joins TRBV5-1 and TRBJ2-6; 9 nucleotides match TRBD1. CDR3 length: 19 amino acids. Germline V gene lookup returns CDR1 SGHRS and CDR2 YFSETQ. Trimming cost V 0 bases and J 4 bases; bases outside gene matches: 11.

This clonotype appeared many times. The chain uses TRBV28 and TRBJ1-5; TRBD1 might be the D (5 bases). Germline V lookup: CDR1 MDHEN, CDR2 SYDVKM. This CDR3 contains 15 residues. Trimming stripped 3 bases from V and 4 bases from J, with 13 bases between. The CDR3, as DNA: TGTGCCAGCAGTTTGCATCGGGGCAGTAATCAGCCCCAGCATTTT. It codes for CASSLHRGSNQPQHF.

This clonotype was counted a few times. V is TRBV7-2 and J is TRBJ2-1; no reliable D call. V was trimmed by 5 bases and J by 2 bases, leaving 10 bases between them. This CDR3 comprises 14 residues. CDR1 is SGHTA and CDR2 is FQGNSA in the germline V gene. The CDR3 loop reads CASSPTGTYNEQFF. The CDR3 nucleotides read TGTGCCAGCAGCCCCACTGGGACCTACAATGAGCAGTTCTTC.